This TCR beta chain was found in a study of T cell repertoires in cytomegalovirus infection. Whole-study findings and limits: The study found HLA-C-restricted CMV-specific TCR beta clonotypes dominating the ex vivo response.

V dropped 7 bases and J dropped 6; count of bases not matched to a gene: 8. This CDR3 comprises 15 residues. CDR1 and CDR2 from the germline V gene are LNHDA and SQIVND (reference sequence). MiXCR was run by TCRdb on the reads, yielding one entry per CDR3 protein. The table has about 900,000 distinct CDR3 sequences, approximately 32% seen once. This clonotype was detected a few times. Antigen specificity is unknown. V and J are TRBV19 and TRBJ2-2, with 10 bases identical to TRBD1. The material was cultured CD8+ T cells from PBMCs, obtained from culture after CMV antigen stimulation. This receptor was taken from a human donor in good health (CMV status not recorded). Some clones in this sample may be carry-over from other donors' samples. CDR3 sequence: CASNMGTGVPGELFF. The CDR3 DNA follows: TGTGCCAGTAATATGGGGACAGGGGTGCCCGGGGAGCTGTTTTTT.